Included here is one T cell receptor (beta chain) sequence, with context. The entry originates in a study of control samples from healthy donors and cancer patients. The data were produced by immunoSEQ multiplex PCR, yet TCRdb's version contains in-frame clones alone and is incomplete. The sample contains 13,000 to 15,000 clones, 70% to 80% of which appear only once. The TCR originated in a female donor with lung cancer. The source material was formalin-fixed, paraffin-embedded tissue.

CDR3: CSARVDSKGEQYF. The CDR3 DNA follows: TGCAGCGCCCGGGTCGATTCGAAGGGCGAGCAGTACTTC. The chain links TRBV29-1 to TRBJ2-7, with D uncertain. The germline V and J ends were trimmed by 7 bases and 6 bases, with 19 bases remaining between them. The CDR3 runs to 13 residues. The germline gives CDR1 SQVTM, CDR2 ANQGSEA.